What follows are 13 T cell receptor beta chains derived from one specimen sequenced in a study of T cell changes during pregnancy in multiple sclerosis. Assay used: immunoSEQ multiplex PCR; TCRdb lists only in-frame clones, some missing. The sample records about 61,000 clones, 70% to 90% being singletons. Sequencing used peripheral blood, obtained in the first trimester of pregnancy. Receptors were obtained from a female donor in good health, enrolled as a control in a pregnancy study.

The gene calls are TRBV12-2 and TRBJ2-3; the D call TRBD2 from the table was never checked on the DNA. TRBV12-2 represents a pseudogene. The CDR3 length is 17 residues. CDR3 in DNA: TGTGCAAGTCGCTTAGCTACTAGCGGGAGCCCTTTTGATACGCAGTATTTT. As protein: CASRLATSGSPFDTQYF.

The chain couples TRBV11-2 to TRBJ1-1; 8 positions agree with TRBD1. CDR3 length equals 15 residues. CDR1 is SGHAT, CDR2 FQNNGV, per germline. J lost 4 bases, V lost 4 bases, and 8 bases had no gene match. CDR3 sequence reads: CASSSRTGMGTEAFF. CDR3 in DNA: TGTGCCAGCAGCTCCAGGACAGGGATGGGCACTGAAGCTTTCTTT.

The V call is TRBV4-3, the J call TRBJ1-2; a weak D match, TRBD1 (5 bases). CDR3 length: 14 residues. Looked up from germline, CDR1 is LGHNA and CDR2 is YSLEER. Trimming left V 6 bases short and J 4 bases short, with 15 bases between. The CDR3 is CASSQSDGGYGYTF. For the CDR3, the DNA is TGCGCCAGCAGTCAATCGGACGGGGGCTATGGCTACACCTTC.

This sequence joins TRBV7-2 and TRBJ1-6; the D is unclear. There are 14 residues in the CDR3. Trimming took off 1 base at V and 9 bases at J, with 10 bases between the two ends. Germline CDR1 and CDR2: SGHTA and FQGNSA. CDR3 in amino acids: CASSLVREGSPLHF. As DNA, the CDR3 is TGTGCCAGCAGCTTAGTGAGGGAGGGTTCACCCCTCCACTTT.

V is TRBV5-4 and J is TRBJ2-1; tentatively, D is TRBD2 (5 bases). CDR3 length: 19 amino acids. Germline loops: CDR1 SGHNT, CDR2 YYREEE (reference sequence). Trimming stripped 0 bases from V and 4 bases from J, with 23 bases between. CDR3: CASSLALFPSQPGYNEQFF. The CDR3 DNA reads TGTGCCAGCAGCTTGGCCCTCTTCCCCAGTCAGCCGGGATACAATGAGCAGTTCTTC.

The chain is built from TRBV29-1 and TRBJ1-2; 10 bases are a match to TRBD1. The CDR3 is 16 residues long. J lost 0 bases, V lost 0 bases, and 4 bases had no gene match. Germline CDR1 is SQVTM and CDR2 is ANQGSEA. CDR3 protein: CSVEDWDRGANYGYTF. In nucleotides, the CDR3 is TGCAGCGTTGAAGATTGGGACAGGGGAGCTAACTATGGCTACACCTTC.

The chain has TRBV9 and TRBJ2-1; weak D call: TRBD2 (5 bases). CDR1 SGDLS and CDR2 YYNGEE come from the germline V gene. V was cut by 3 bases and J by 5 bases, with 12 bases left in between. CDR3 length: 14 residues. CDR3 nucleotides: TGTGCCAGCAGCGCCCGTTGGGAGAACAATGAGCAGTTCTTC. This gives the protein CASSARWENNEQFF.

The CDR3 is CASSLVTGGTDTQYF. The CDR3 bases are TGTGCCAGCAGCTTGGTGACAGGGGGCACAGATACGCAGTATTTT. This chain joins TRBV5-6 and TRBJ2-3; 8 bases fit TRBD1. Germline V CDR1 and CDR2: SGHDT, YYEEEE. This CDR3 has 15 amino acids. Trimming cost V 0 bases and J 1 base; bases outside gene matches: 1.

The chain carries TRBV7-2 and TRBJ2-7; 8 bases are shared with TRBD1. Germline V gene lookup returns CDR1 SGHTA and CDR2 FQGNSA. V dropped 5 bases and J dropped 0; count of bases not matched to a gene: 9. The CDR3 consists of 16 residues. This chain's CDR3 is CASSRRTGQASYEQYF. The CDR3 nucleotides are TGTGCCAGCAGCAGACGGACGGGACAGGCCTCCTACGAGCAGTACTTC. Together with reference TRBV7-2 and TRBJ2-7, the CDR3 gives the full variable domain: GAGVSQSPSNKVTEKGKDVELRCDPISGHTALYWYRQSLGQGLEFLIYFQGNSAPDKSGLPSDRFSAERTGGSVSTLTIQRTQQEDSAVYLCASSRRTGQASYEQYFGPGTRLTVT.

The V call is TRBV5-1, the J call TRBJ2-7; possibly TRBD2 for D (5 bases). This CDR3 is 18 amino acids long. CDR1 SGHRS and CDR2 YFSETQ come from the germline V gene. Deletions cut 1 base from V and 2 bases from J, with 22 bases between. CDR3 coding DNA: TGCGCCAGCAGCTTGAGAAGCGGTACCCCACGAAGGACCTACGAGCAGTACTTC. Translating it yields CASSLRSGTPRRTYEQYF.

This clone was seen a few times. This chain uses TRBV29-1 with TRBJ1-1; 7 bases are shared with TRBD1. Per germline, CDR1 SQVTM and CDR2 ANQGSEA. The trim removed 6 bases at V and 3 bases at J, leaving 10 bases unmatched. CDR3 length equals 14 residues. In DNA form, the CDR3 reads TGCAGCGTCGACCTGACAGGGTCCGACACTGAAGCTTTCTTT. Translating gives CSVDLTGSDTEAFF.

The CDR3 sequence: CASSPLGGSLADTQYF. The CDR3 coding sequence is TGTGCCAGCAGCCCTCTTGGGGGCAGTCTAGCAGATACGCAGTATTTT. The chain uses TRBV11-1 and TRBJ2-3; TRBD1 might be the D (6 bases). There are 16 residues in the CDR3. Germline V gene lookup returns CDR1 SGHAT and CDR2 FQDESV (reference sequence). The V and J ends lost 5 bases and 4 bases respectively, with 19 bases between them.

In this sample, this clone turned up a few times. V usage is TRBV29-1 and J usage is TRBJ1-1, with 12 bases matching TRBD1. The CDR3 runs to 15 residues. From germline, CDR1 is SQVTM and CDR2 ANQGSEA. Unmatched junction bases numbered 5, after V lost 6 bases and J lost 0 bases. The CDR3 is CSVAGTGGLNTEAFF. In DNA, the CDR3 is TGCAGCGTAGCTGGGACAGGGGGCTTGAACACTGAAGCTTTCTTT.